Sequencing of this T cell receptor beta chain was carried out in a study of T cell responses to AZD1222 COVID-19 vaccine (dated by TCRdb to the early 2020s). Context from the whole study: A total of around 240 trial participants underwent TCR sequencing, of whom 200 to 220 had received two doses of AZD1222 and 26 had received two doses of the MenACWY control vaccine. Trial participants were enrolled by age into 18-55, 56-69 and 70-plus year subgroups, with approximately 150, 30 and 60 TCR-sequenced participants respectively.

In the case of this clone: The target of this receptor is not known. Base qualities are missing; no much larger clone stands one base away.

The germline V gene (reference sequence) provides CDR1 PRHDT and CDR2 FYEKMQ. From cysteine to phenylalanine, the CDR3 is 19 amino acids long. The DNA shown is the 57-base CDR3, in frame from base 1. Trimming leaves V shorter by 5 bases and J shorter by 1 base, with the junction holding 18 bases beyond the gene matches. The time point label here, explained by the study, means: about 28 days (+/-7) after the second vaccine dose. The sample's treatment or condition label is to be understood as: meningococcal conjugate vaccine given as trial control. Vaccinee samples came from UK trials COV001 and COV002, including a single-blind randomized controlled phase 2/3 trial of AZD1222 (ChAdOx1 nCoV-19) in healthy adults. For TCRbeta chain sequencing, PBMC samples were collected from trial participants at day 0 and at day 28 after the second dose. The CDR3 regions of human TCRbeta chains were subjected to immunosequencing. From the authors' description of their analysis: Repertoire TCRs were matched against a reference library of SARS-CoV-2-specific TCRs generated with the MIRA antigen-specificity platform. Breadth was defined as the fraction of unique TCRs that were SARS-CoV-2-associated. Depth was defined as the fraction of total T cells that were SARS-CoV-2-associated. Using the MIRA data, each spike-specific TCR was mapped to the spike region that the TCR reacts to and placed in a CD4 or CD8 class. Log10-transformed breadth and depth values were compared by one-way ANOVA with Sidak's multiple comparisons tests. TCRdb carries this immuneACCESS record with in-frame sequences only. Its versions omit some clonotypes, under half of them owing to an unresolved V gene in the studies checked, with the rest unexplained. Clone size and the V and J calls come from that table; the DNA yielded D and trimming. In this sample the table shows tens of thousands of clones, about four fifths of which occur a single time. About a fifth of the sample comes from the top ten.

Results and caveats for the whole study, not just this receptor: In the small 56-69-year group, the increase in depth fell short of significance, most likely because of low power. Epitopes outside the regions mutated in the B.1.351 and B.1.1.7 variants were reportedly recognized by nearly half of the unique spike-specific TCRs. After two AZD1222 doses, spike-specific TCR breadth and depth were significantly higher than at day 0 and than in MenACWY recipients. Only a handful of AZD1222 recipients were SARS-CoV-2 seropositive at baseline, limiting conclusions about previously exposed vaccinees. Vaccine-associated CD4 TCRs spanned the whole spike protein, with dominant responses in regions 160-218 and 743-854. Because no day 14 peak-response samples were available, the repertoires could be characterized only after the peak T cell response. Most participants were white British and females outnumbered males, and the authors suggested that clonal diversity may have been underestimated.

The TCR comes from an adult who received the MenACWY meningococcal vaccine as a control. Specimen: peripheral blood, collected 28 days after the second dose of the MenACWY control vaccine. The chain links TRBV13 with TRBJ1-1; TRBD1 lines up with 8 middle nucleotides. This receptor has the CDR3 CASSRRTGWALRENTEAFF. The DNA sequence is given as TGTGCCAGCAGCCGTCGGACAGGGTGGGCTTTACGGGAGAACACTGAAGCTTTCTTT.